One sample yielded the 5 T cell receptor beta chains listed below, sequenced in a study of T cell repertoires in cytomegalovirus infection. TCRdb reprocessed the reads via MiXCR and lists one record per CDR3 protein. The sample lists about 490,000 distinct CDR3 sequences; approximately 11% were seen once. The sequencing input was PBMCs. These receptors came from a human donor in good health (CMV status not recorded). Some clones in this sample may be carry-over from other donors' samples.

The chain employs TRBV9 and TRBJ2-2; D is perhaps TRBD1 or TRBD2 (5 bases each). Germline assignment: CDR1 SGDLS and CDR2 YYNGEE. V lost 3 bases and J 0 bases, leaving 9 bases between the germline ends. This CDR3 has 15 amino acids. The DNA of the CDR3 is TGTGCCAGCAGCGGGGGACGGTCGAACACCGGGGAGCTGTTTTTT. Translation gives CASSGGRSNTGELFF.

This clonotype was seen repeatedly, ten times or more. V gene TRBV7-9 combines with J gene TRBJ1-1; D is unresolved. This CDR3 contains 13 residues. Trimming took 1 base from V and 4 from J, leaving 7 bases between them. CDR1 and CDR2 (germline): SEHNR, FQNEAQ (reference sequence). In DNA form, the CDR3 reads TGTGCCAGCAGCTTAGAGTACGGCACTGAAGCTTTCTTT. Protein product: CASSLEYGTEAFF.

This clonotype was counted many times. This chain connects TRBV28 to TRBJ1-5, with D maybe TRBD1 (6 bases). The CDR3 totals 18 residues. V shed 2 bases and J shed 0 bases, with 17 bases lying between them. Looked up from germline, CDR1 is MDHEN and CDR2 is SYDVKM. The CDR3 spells CASSLNRVIPFSNQPQHF. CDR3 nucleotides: TGTGCCAGCAGTTTAAACAGGGTAATCCCTTTTAGCAATCAGCCCCAGCATTTT.

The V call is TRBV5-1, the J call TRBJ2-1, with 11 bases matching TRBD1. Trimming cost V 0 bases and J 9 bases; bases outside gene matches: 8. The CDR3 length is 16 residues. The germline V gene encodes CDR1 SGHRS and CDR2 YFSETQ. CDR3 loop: CASSLAGQGAGIEQFF. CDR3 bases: TGCGCCAGCAGCTTGGCCGGACAGGGGGCAGGAATTGAGCAGTTCTTC.

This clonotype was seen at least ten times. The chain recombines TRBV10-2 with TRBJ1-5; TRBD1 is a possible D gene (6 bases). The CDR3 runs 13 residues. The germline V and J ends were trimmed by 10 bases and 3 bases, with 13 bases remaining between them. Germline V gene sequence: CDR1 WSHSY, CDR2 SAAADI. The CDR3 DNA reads TGCGCCACCGGGACATTTGACAATCAGCCCCAGCATTTT. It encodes CATGTFDNQPQHF.